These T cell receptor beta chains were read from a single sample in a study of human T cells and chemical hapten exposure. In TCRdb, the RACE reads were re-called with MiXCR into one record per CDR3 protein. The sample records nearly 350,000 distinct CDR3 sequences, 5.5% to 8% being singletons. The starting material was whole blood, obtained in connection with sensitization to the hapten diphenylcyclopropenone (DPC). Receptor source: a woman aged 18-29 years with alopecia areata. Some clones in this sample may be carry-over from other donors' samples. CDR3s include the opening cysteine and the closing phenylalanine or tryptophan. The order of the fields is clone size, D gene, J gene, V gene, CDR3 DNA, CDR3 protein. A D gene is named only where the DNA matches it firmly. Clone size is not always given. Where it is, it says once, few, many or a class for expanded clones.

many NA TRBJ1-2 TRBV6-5 TGTGCCAGCAGTTACGTCTTAGGGGGTGGCTACACCTTC CASSYVLGGGYTF
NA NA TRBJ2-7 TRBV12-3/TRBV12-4 TGTGCCACCCGTAGTCGGGGGGCCGAGCAGTACTTC CATRSRGAEQYF
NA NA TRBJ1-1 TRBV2 TGTGCCAGCAGTGAACGGGGATCGAACACTGAAGCTTTCTTT CASSERGSNTEAFF
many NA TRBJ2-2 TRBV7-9 TGTGCCAGCAGCTTAGATCTGAGAACCGGGGAGCTGTTTTTT CASSLDLRTGELFF
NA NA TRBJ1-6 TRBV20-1 TGCAGTGCTCGAATAACGGCGGCGCTCTCGGGACCCCTCCACTTT CSARITAALSGPLHF
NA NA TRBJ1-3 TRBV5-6 TGTGCCAGCAGCTCCCCCGGGGAAACTGGAAACACCATATATTTT CASSSPGETGNTIYF
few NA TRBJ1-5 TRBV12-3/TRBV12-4 TGTGCCAGCGGGAATAGCAATCAGCCCCAGCATTTT CASGNSNQPQHF
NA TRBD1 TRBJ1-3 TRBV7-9 TGTGCCAGCAGCATCGGGACAGGGATCCGGAGCTCTGGAAACACCATATATTTT CASSIGTGIRSSGNTIYF
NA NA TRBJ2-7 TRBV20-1 TGCAGTGCTAGAGAAGCCAGCAGGGATCCTTACGAGCAGTACTTC CSAREASRDPYEQYF
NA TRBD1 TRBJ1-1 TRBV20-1 TGCAGTGCTACCCTCAGGGGGGAAGCTTTCTTT CSATLRGEAFF
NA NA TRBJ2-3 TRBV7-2 TGTGCCGGCAGCTACAATCCGGCAGATACGCAGTATTTT CAGSYNPADTQYF
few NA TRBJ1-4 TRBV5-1 TGCGCCAGCAGCTTGGGCGACAGCTTCGGCGAAGAAAAACTGTTTTTT CASSLGDSFGEEKLFF
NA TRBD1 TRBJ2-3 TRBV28 TGTGCCAGCAGTTTTGGGACCGGACAGGCTGGGCAGTATTTT CASSFGTGQAGQYF
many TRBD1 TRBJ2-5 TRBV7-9 TGTGCCAGCAGCCGCGGGCAGGGGGTCCGGGAGACCCAGTACTTC CASSRGQGVRETQYF
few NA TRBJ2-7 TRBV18 TGTGCCAGCTCACGAGCCAACAGGGACGAGCAGTACTTC CASSRANRDEQYF
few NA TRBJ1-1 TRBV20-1 TGCAGTGCTAGGGAGGCAGGGGTTGAAGCTTTCTTT CSAREAGVEAFF
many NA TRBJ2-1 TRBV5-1 TGCGCCAGCAGCCAGGTACCAGGGGCTGGTGAGCAGTTCTTC CASSQVPGAGEQFF
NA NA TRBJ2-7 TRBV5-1 TGCGCCAGCAGCTTGGCGCAGACCTACGAGCAGTACTTC CASSLAQTYEQYF
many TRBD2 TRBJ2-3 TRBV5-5 TGTGCCAGCAGGAGACTAGCGGGCACAGATACGCAGTATTTT CASRRLAGTDTQYF
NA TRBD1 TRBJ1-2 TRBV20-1 TGCAGTGCTAGGGCAGGGGGCCCACTAGGACATGGCTACACCTTC CSARAGGPLGHGYTF
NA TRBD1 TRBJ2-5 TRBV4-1 TGCGCCAGCAGCCACTTCGGACAGGATGAGACCCAGTACTTC CASSHFGQDETQYF
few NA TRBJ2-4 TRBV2 TGTGCCAGCAGTGTACCGAAGTTGAGCCTAGCCAAAAACATTCAGTACTTC CASSVPKLSLAKNIQYF
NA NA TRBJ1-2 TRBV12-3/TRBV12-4 TGTGCCAGCCACGTTCAACTCGGGAATGGCTACACCTTC CASHVQLGNGYTF
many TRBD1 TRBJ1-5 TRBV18 TGTGCCAGCTCACCTGGGGGGACAGGGACCAATCAGCCCCAGCATTTT CASSPGGTGTNQPQHF
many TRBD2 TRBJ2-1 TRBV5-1 TGCGCCAGCACCTATGACTTGCTAGCGGGGGCTCAATGGCAGTTCTTC CASTYDLLAGAQWQFF
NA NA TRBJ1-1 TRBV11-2 TGTGCCAGCAGCCTCCACTACCAGGAAGCTTTCTTT CASSLHYQEAFF
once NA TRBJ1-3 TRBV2 TGTGCCAGCACAGGATACTCTGGAAACACCATATATTTT CASTGYSGNTIYF
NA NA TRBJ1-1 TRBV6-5 TGTGCCAGCAGTTATCTTGACGGCGTTAACACTGAAGCTTTCTTT CASSYLDGVNTEAFF
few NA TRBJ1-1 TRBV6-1 TGTGCCAGCGGGTTCCGGACTTCGGGCACTGAAGCTTTCTTT CASGFRTSGTEAFF
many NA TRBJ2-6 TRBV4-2 TGTGCCAGCAGCCAAGAAGGGGCCTCTGGGGCCAACGTCCTGACTTTC CASSQEGASGANVLTF
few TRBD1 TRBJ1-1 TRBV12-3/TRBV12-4 TGTGCCAGCAGATATACGGGACAGGGGACTGAAGCTTTCTTT CASRYTGQGTEAFF
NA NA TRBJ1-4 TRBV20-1 TGCAGTGCCCCACAGCAGGGTATAGGTGAAAAACTGTTTTTT CSAPQQGIGEKLFF
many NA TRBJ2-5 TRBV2 TGTGCCAGCAGGGGTCAGCCCCAAGAGACCCAGTACTTC CASRGQPQETQYF
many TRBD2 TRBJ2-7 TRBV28 TGTGCCAGCAGCCCCGGGGGGGGCTACGAGCAGTACTTC CASSPGGGYEQYF
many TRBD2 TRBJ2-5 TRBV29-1 TGCAGCGTTCCCGAGGTAGCGGGGGTGGAGACCCAGTACTTC CSVPEVAGVETQYF
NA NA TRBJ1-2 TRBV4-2 TGTGCCAGCAGCCAAGATCCGCCAGCGAGGGATGGCTACACCTTC CASSQDPPARDGYTF
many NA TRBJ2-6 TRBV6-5 TGTGCCAGCAGCCCCACAGGGACTGGGGCCAACGTCCTGACTTTC CASSPTGTGANVLTF
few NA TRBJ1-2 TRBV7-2 TGTGCCAGCAGCTTTGGTACGCCCCGTGGCTACACCTTC CASSFGTPRGYTF
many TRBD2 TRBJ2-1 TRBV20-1 TGCAGTGCTAGAGATCACGGGACTAGCGGGGATAACCGGAATGAGCAGTTCTTC CSARDHGTSGDNRNEQFF
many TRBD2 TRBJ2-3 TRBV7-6 TGTGCCAGCAGCTTAGAGGCGGGGGGACCGACAGATACGCAGTATTTT CASSLEAGGPTDTQYF
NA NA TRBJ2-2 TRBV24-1 TGTGCCACCAGTGACCCAGGATCGGGCACCGGGGAGCTGTTTTTT CATSDPGSGTGELFF
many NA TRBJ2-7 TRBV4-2 TGTGCCAGCAGCCAAGTAAACCGGGACACTACCTACGAGCAGTACTTC CASSQVNRDTTYEQYF
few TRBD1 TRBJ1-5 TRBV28 TGTGCCAGCAGTTTCGGGGGGACAGTTTTGAATCAGCCCCAGCATTTT CASSFGGTVLNQPQHF
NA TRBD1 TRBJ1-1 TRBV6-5 TGTGCCAGCAGTTTCGCAACGGGACAGAGGAACTCTGAAGCTTTCTTT CASSFATGQRNSEAFF
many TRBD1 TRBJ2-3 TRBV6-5 TGTGCCAGCAGTCTCGGCAGGGGGCTGACAGATACGCAGTATTTT CASSLGRGLTDTQYF
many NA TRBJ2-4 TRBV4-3 TGCGCCAGCAGCCAAGATTCAGGGCCCAAAAACATTCAGTACTTC CASSQDSGPKNIQYF
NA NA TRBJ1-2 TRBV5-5 TGTGCCAGCAGCTTGGTCGGTTACTACACCTTC CASSLVGYYTF
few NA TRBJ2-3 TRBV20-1 TGCAGTGCTACTTTCCGGGCCATCACAGATACGCAGTATTTT CSATFRAITDTQYF
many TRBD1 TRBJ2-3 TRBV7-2 TGTGCCAGCAGCCCACGACAGGGTGACGTTACAGATACGCAGTATTTT CASSPRQGDVTDTQYF